Below, 32 T cell receptor beta chains from the same sample are listed, as sequenced in a study of beta chain features in type 1 diabetes. Their antigens are not known. As every portion of the isolated RNA was reverse transcribed, the sequencing read expressed TCRB transcripts. Sequencing was performed with immunoSEQ multiplex PCR; in TCRdb, only in-frame clones are kept and a portion is missing. Among 630,000 or so clones listed, roughly 13% were seen once. Whole-study findings and limits: TCRB CDR3 length was moderately but significantly reduced in all four CD4+ subsets of Type 1 diabetes patients.

Material for sequencing was naive CD4+ T cells from blood. These receptors were collected from a man aged 18 to 30 with type 1 diabetes.

V usage is TRBV27 and J usage is TRBJ2-5; D unresolved. The V and J ends lost 2 bases and 0 bases respectively, with 10 bases between them. Germline CDR1 is MNHEY and CDR2 is SMNVEV (reference sequence). There are 15 residues in the CDR3. CDR3 amino acids: CASSLVGLYQETQYF. Written as DNA, the CDR3 is TGTGCCAGCAGTTTAGTCGGCCTGTACCAAGAGACCCAGTACTTC.

In its sample, this clone was seen a few times. V is TRBV28 and J is TRBJ2-2; the D is unclear. Trimming took off 8 bases at V and 6 bases at J, with 10 bases between the two ends. This CDR3 has 12 amino acids. Per germline, CDR1 MDHEN and CDR2 SYDVKM. CDR3 DNA sequence: TGTGCCAGCTGCAATGTACCCGGGGAGCTGTTTTTT. Protein product: CASCNVPGELFF.

This clone was seen a handful of times. The rearrangement uses TRBV6-5 and TRBJ1-1, with unresolved D. CDR1 is MNHEY, CDR2 SVGAGI, per germline. With 0 bases removed from V and 6 bases from J, the gap between germline ends came to 14 bases. CDR3 length equals 15 residues. CDR3 sequence reads: CASSYSKGWRAEAFF. The DNA of the CDR3 is TGTGCCAGCAGTTACTCGAAGGGTTGGAGAGCTGAAGCTTTCTTT.

In regard to this clone: Other DNA sequences in this sample translate to the same CDR3. The chain recombines TRBV5-1 with TRBJ2-5; the D is unclear. V dropped 0 bases and J dropped 5 bases, with 8 bases sitting between them. The CDR3 covers 13 residues. Germline V gives CDR1 SGHRS, CDR2 YFSETQ. DNA for the CDR3: TGCGCCAGCAGCTTGGGACTTCGGGAGACCCAGTACTTC. Translation: CASSLGLRETQYF. Variable domain in full (rest from reference TRBV5-1 and TRBJ2-5): KAGVTQTPRYLIKTRGQQVTLSCSPISGHRSVSWYQQTPGQGLQFLFEYFSETQRNKGNFPGRFSGRQFSNSRSEMNVSTLELGDSALYLCASSLGLRETQYFGPGTRLLVL.

This clone was found a few times. The chain employs TRBV28 and TRBJ2-7, with 9 bases fitting TRBD1. This CDR3 is 15 amino acids long. Germline V gene sequence: CDR1 MDHEN, CDR2 SYDVKM. V dropped 5 bases and J dropped 1; count of bases not matched to a gene: 6. CDR3 in DNA: TGTGCCAGCAGTGGGGGACAGGGACGTTCCTACGAGCAGTACTTC. Protein product: CASSGGQGRSYEQYF.

As regards this clone: One end of the junction fails to match germline, which may point to a read error. The CDR3 DNA sequence: TGTGCCAGCACCTTGGGGGGGACTCAAAGCTCCTACGAGCAGTACTTC. Residues: CASTLGGTQSSYEQYF. V and J are TRBV5-4 and TRBJ2-7; 7 nucleotides align to TRBD2. CDR3 size: 16 residues. Per the germline V gene, CDR1 is SGHNT and CDR2 is YYREEE (reference sequence). Complete variable domain (other parts from reference TRBV5-4 and TRBJ2-7): ETGVTQSPTHLIKTRGQQVTLRCSSQSGHNTVSWYQQALGQGPQFIFQYYREEENGRGNFPPRFSGLQFPNYSSELNVNALELDDSALYLCASTLGGTQSSYEQYFGPGTRLTVT.

Comment on this clone: Other DNA sequences in this sample translate to the same CDR3. The V call is TRBV7-9, the J call TRBJ2-1; D unclear. Germline V lookup: CDR1 SEHNR, CDR2 FQNEAQ (reference sequence). This CDR3 is built from 12 residues. Between the trimmed V and J ends, which lost 0 bases and 7 bases, there was a span of 4 bases. The CDR3 reads CASSLARNEQFF. DNA for the CDR3: TGTGCCAGCAGCTTAGCACGGAATGAGCAGTTCTTC.

V and J are TRBV30 and TRBJ2-7; D not resolved. CDR3 length: 16 residues. Trimming removed 0 bases at V and 9 bases at J, with 24 bases between. CDR1 GTSNPN and CDR2 SVGIG come from the germline V gene (reference sequence). DNA of the CDR3: TGTGCCTGGAGTGTGTTCGTGGCTGGCGGCCTTGGGGTGCAGTACTTC. Its protein is CAWSVFVAGGLGVQYF.

The rearrangement joins TRBV6-1 to TRBJ1-4; TRBD1 might be the D (6 bases). Germline values: CDR1 MNHNS, CDR2 SASEGT. The V and J ends lost 4 bases and 5 bases respectively, with 11 bases between them. CDR3 length: 14 amino acids. The CDR3 loop reads CASSADRLNEKLFF. CDR3 DNA: TGTGCCAGCAGTGCAGACAGGTTAAATGAAAAACTGTTTTTT.

This chain links TRBV5-1 with TRBJ1-2, with D uncertain. From germline, CDR1 is SGHRS and CDR2 YFSETQ. This CDR3 contains 12 residues. V lost 4 bases to trimming and J lost 6 bases, with 10 bases between them. CDR3: CASSISTDGYTF. The CDR3 nucleotides are TGCGCCAGCAGCATTAGTACCGATGGCTACACCTTC.

This chain uses TRBV10-3 with TRBJ2-1; no definite D call. The CDR3 consists of 18 residues. V lost 4 bases and J lost 6, with 25 bases in between. In germline, CDR1 is ENHRY, CDR2 SYGVKD. The CDR3 DNA is TGTGCCATCAGTGCGCTAGTAGATTCAGTCTCAGCCGCCAATGAGCAGTTCTTC. This gives the protein CAISALVDSVSAANEQFF.

V usage is TRBV30 and J usage is TRBJ2-7; 7 bases fit TRBD1. There are 14 residues in the CDR3. V was pared by 4 bases and J by 2 bases, with 8 bases of the junction left unmatched. CDR1 and CDR2 (germline): GTSNPN, SVGIG (reference sequence). CDR3 in DNA: TGTGCCTGGACCGGAAGGGGACAGACCTACGAGCAGTACTTC. This codes for CAWTGRGQTYEQYF. Complete variable domain (other parts from reference TRBV30 and TRBJ2-7): SQTIHQWPATLVQPVGSPLSLECTVEGTSNPNLYWYRQAAGRGLQLLFYSVGIGQISSEVPQNLSASRPQDRQFILSSKKLLLSDSGFYLCAWTGRGQTYEQYFGPGTRLTVT.

This sequence joins TRBV7-2 and TRBJ2-5; TRBD1 aligns across 9 bases. The CDR3 has 17 amino acids. Looked up from germline, CDR1 is SGHTA and CDR2 is FQGNSA. The ends lost 5 bases at V and 0 bases at J; junction bases unmatched: 10. In DNA form, the CDR3 reads TGTGCCAGCAGCCAACACCGGGACAGGGCAAACCAAGAGACCCAGTACTTC. Protein: CASSQHRDRANQETQYF.

The sample holds one count of this clone. The chain links TRBV2 to TRBJ2-5; D unclear. This CDR3 spans 11 amino acids. The germline CDR1 and CDR2 sequences are SNHLY and FYNNEI. V lost 8 bases, J lost 0 bases, and 4 bases lay in between. This CDR3 is CASHYQETQYF. The CDR3 DNA reads as TGTGCCAGCCACTACCAAGAGACCCAGTACTTC.

V gene TRBV7-9 combines with J gene TRBJ1-1; perhaps TRBD1 as D (6 bases). This CDR3 comprises 12 residues. Trimming removed 4 bases at V and 8 bases at J, with 11 bases between. CDR1 SEHNR and CDR2 FQNEAQ come from the germline V gene (reference sequence). CDR3 residues: CASSSQDREAFF. CDR3 nucleotide sequence: TGTGCCAGCAGCTCTCAAGACAGGGAAGCTTTCTTT.

V and J are TRBV7-2 and TRBJ2-5; D is uncertain. The germline V gene has CDR1 SGHTA and CDR2 FQGNSA. The CDR3 is 12 amino acids. Trimming took 4 bases from V and 9 from J, leaving 12 bases between them. The CDR3 DNA reads as TGTGCCAGCAGCTACAAAAGTTCCCCCCAGTACTTC. Its translation: CASSYKSSPQYF.

This CDR3 is CAWSQQGSTDTQYF. The DNA of the CDR3 is TGTGCCTGGAGCCAACAGGGTAGCACAGATACGCAGTATTTT. V and J are TRBV30 and TRBJ2-3; TRBD1 is a possible D gene (6 bases). The ends were cut back, 3 bases at V and 0 bases at J, with 10 bases in the middle. The CDR3 contains 14 residues. Per the germline V gene, CDR1 is GTSNPN and CDR2 is SVGIG (reference sequence).

This clone has more than one count but fewer than ten. This chain uses TRBV7-2 with TRBJ2-5; TRBD1 is a possible D gene (6 bases). CDR3 length: 14 residues. Trimming pared 5 bases from V and 2 bases from J, leaving 12 bases between. The germline V gene has CDR1 SGHTA and CDR2 FQGNSA. CDR3 DNA: TGTGCCAGCAGCCTGACAGGTCTTCAAGAGACCCAGTACTTC. This encodes CASSLTGLQETQYF.

J is TRBJ2-5 and V is TRBV7-9, with D possibly being TRBD2 (6 bases). The V end lost 7 bases, the J end lost 2 bases, and 17 bases lay between the germline ends. The CDR3 runs 15 residues. Germline V gene lookup returns CDR1 SEHNR and CDR2 FQNEAQ (reference sequence). In nucleotides, the CDR3 is TGTGCCAGCACCGGGAGAACTGGAGGTCAAGAGACCCAGTACTTC. Encoded protein: CASTGRTGGQETQYF.

The CDR3 protein is CASSVARDPSYEQYF. For the CDR3, the DNA is TGTGCCAGCAGCGTAGCCCGAGACCCTTCCTACGAGCAGTACTTC. V is TRBV9 and J is TRBJ2-7, with D unresolved. The CDR3 sequence is 15 residues long. CDR1 and CDR2 (germline): SGDLS, YYNGEE. Trimming removed 0 bases from V and 1 base from J, with 11 bases in between.

The V and J genes are TRBV5-1 and TRBJ1-1; no definite D call. The CDR3 runs 14 residues. V was trimmed by 1 base and J by 1 base, leaving 8 bases between them. The germline V gene encodes CDR1 SGHRS and CDR2 YFSETQ. The CDR3 DNA reads as TGCGCCAGCAGCTTGAGGCAGGAGAACACTGAAGCTTTCTTT. Protein product: CASSLRQENTEAFF.

CDR3 sequence reads: CASREGEGTQYF. The CDR3 DNA reads as TGCGCCAGTCGGGAGGGCGAGGGGACCCAGTACTTC. The chain carries TRBV5-1 and TRBJ2-5; 8 bases map to TRBD2. Per the germline V gene, CDR1 is SGHRS and CDR2 is YFSETQ. The V gene end was trimmed by 8 bases and the J gene end by 7 bases; junction bases not matched to a gene: 7. CDR3 length: 12 amino acids. Full variable domain (rest looked up from reference TRBV5-1 and TRBJ2-5): KAGVTQTPRYLIKTRGQQVTLSCSPISGHRSVSWYQQTPGQGLQFLFEYFSETQRNKGNFPGRFSGRQFSNSRSEMNVSTLELGDSALYLCASREGEGTQYFGPGTRLLVL.

With regard to this clone: Other DNA sequences in the sample encode the same CDR3. The chain combines TRBV30 with TRBJ2-1; D uncertain. The CDR3 is 11 residues long. The V gene lost 3 bases and the J gene lost 4 bases, with 4 bases spanning the gap. Looked up from germline, CDR1 is GTSNPN and CDR2 is SVGIG (reference sequence). CDR3 residues: CAWSLYNEQFF. The CDR3 DNA reads as TGTGCCTGGAGCTTATACAATGAGCAGTTCTTC.

V gene TRBV30 combines with J gene TRBJ2-5; 13 bases align to TRBD2. V shed 3 bases and J 4 bases; nucleotides not matched to a gene: 5. The CDR3 is 15 residues long. Looked up from germline, CDR1 is GTSNPN and CDR2 is SVGIG (reference sequence). The CDR3 nucleotides read TGTGCCTGGAGAGCGGGACTAGCGGGAAGAGAGACCCAGTACTTC. Its translation: CAWRAGLAGRETQYF.

V and J are TRBV7-9 and TRBJ1-6; D is undetermined. This CDR3 spans 15 amino acids. Germline assignment: CDR1 SEHNR and CDR2 FQNEAQ (reference sequence). The germline V and J ends were trimmed by 3 bases and 5 bases, with 11 bases remaining between them. This chain's CDR3 is CASSFTTGHNSPLHF. The CDR3 DNA reads TGTGCCAGCAGCTTTACGACTGGGCATAATTCACCCCTCCACTTT.

The chain recombines TRBV30 with TRBJ1-2; 8 bases agree with TRBD1. Germline V gives CDR1 GTSNPN, CDR2 SVGIG (reference sequence). This CDR3 region has 12 residues. V gave up 7 bases and J gave up 6 bases; unmatched junction bases: 7. CDR3 region: CALKDRGDGYTF. The CDR3, as DNA: TGTGCCTTAAAAGACAGGGGTGATGGCTACACCTTC.

This clone occurred a few times. The sample contains more than one DNA sequence encoding this CDR3. This chain uses TRBV14 with TRBJ2-1, with D perhaps matching TRBD2 (5 bases). Germline V gene data show CDR1 as SGHDN and CDR2 as FVKESK. The CDR3 spans 15 residues. The ends were cut back, 1 base at V and 1 base at J, with 8 bases in the middle. The CDR3 region is CASSQAGRSYNEQFF. The CDR3 DNA reads as TGTGCCAGCAGCCAAGCGGGGAGATCCTACAATGAGCAGTTCTTC.

V and J are TRBV5-4 and TRBJ2-1, with 7 nucleotides matching TRBD2. CDR1 and CDR2 (germline): SGHNT, YYREEE (reference sequence). The V and J ends lost 4 bases and 2 bases, in that order; junction bases with no gene match: 9. The CDR3 is 16 residues long. CDR3 DNA sequence: TGTGCCAGCAGCGCCCTAGGCGGGAGCACCTACAATGAGCAGTTCTTC. This sequence encodes CASSALGGSTYNEQFF.

This chain joins TRBV18 and TRBJ2-3, with TRBD2 matching 7 bases. This CDR3 contains 14 residues. CDR1 and CDR2 from the germline V gene are KGHSH and LQKENI. The ends lost 2 bases at V and 7 bases at J; junction bases unmatched: 6. The CDR3 DNA reads as TGTGCCAGCTCACCAGGCGGGAGTTCGAATACGCAGTATTTT. Residues: CASSPGGSSNTQYF.

The chain links TRBV30 to TRBJ2-1; 12 bases line up with TRBD2. Trimming cost V 2 bases and J 9 bases; bases outside gene matches: 8. The germline gives CDR1 GTSNPN, CDR2 SVGIG (reference sequence). This CDR3 has 15 amino acids. The DNA for the CDR3 is TGTGCCTGGAGTCGGCTAGCGGGAGGGCCCGGTGAGCAGTTCTTC. Protein sequence: CAWSRLAGGPGEQFF.

This clone was seen only a few times. V is TRBV30 and J is TRBJ2-5; 7 bases line up with TRBD2. The CDR3 has 16 residues. V lost 3 bases, J lost 4 bases, and 14 bases stayed unmatched. Germline lookup yields CDR1 GTSNPN and CDR2 SVGIG (reference sequence). The CDR3: CAWSPGRGRAPETQYF. The CDR3 nucleotides are TGTGCCTGGAGCCCCGGGAGAGGGAGGGCCCCAGAGACCCAGTACTTC.

This clone was counted between two and nine times. The V and J genes are TRBV18 and TRBJ1-2; the D is unclear. CDR1 is KGHSH, CDR2 LQKENI, per germline. CDR3 length: 15 amino acids. V was pared by 3 bases and J by 4 bases, with 15 bases between. CDR3 sequence (DNA): TGTGCCAGCTCACCCCCGGCCTCCGGTTTCTATGGCTACACCTTC. Encoded protein: CASSPPASGFYGYTF.